This T cell receptor (beta chain) emerged from a study of T cell changes during pregnancy in multiple sclerosis (dated by TCRdb to the late 2010s). The study in broad terms: The study examined how the T cell repertoire changed over the course of pregnancy in women with multiple sclerosis.

Ends trimmed: V by 5 bases, J by 7 bases; bases unmatched to a gene: 11. The CDR1 and CDR2 encoded by the germline V gene are MNHEY and SVGAGI. From its cysteine to its phenylalanine, the CDR3 spans 15 amino acids. Solely the CDR3 DNA is kept, with 45 bases framed from the first base. The method was the immunoSEQ multiplex PCR assay. TCRdb retrieved this table from immuneACCESS and kept in-frame rearrangements only. Not all clones are present; in checked studies, unresolved V genes account for under half, and no reason is known for the remainder. Across this sample there are about 87,000 clones, with over 85% seen only once. Together, the top ten hold about 1.4% of the sample. Comment on this clone: This receptor's antigen is unknown. One base away there is no much larger clone; base qualities are not given.

This receptor chain uses TRBV6-5 and TRBJ1-5; TRBD1 agrees with 7 junctional bases. The sample consisted of peripheral blood, taken in the third trimester of pregnancy. This receptor was identified in a female donor in good health, enrolled as a control in a pregnancy study. The nucleotides read TGTGCCAGCAGTCGAAAGCCACAGGGGAAGCAGCCCCAGCATTTT. This codes for CASSRKPQGKQPQHF.